One sample yielded the 32 T cell receptor beta chains listed below, sequenced in a study of cytomegalovirus exposure and HLA in healthy donors. PCR was performed using 60 Vbeta and 13 Jbeta primers. The table came from immunoSEQ multiplex PCR; TCRdb's copy has only in-frame clones and leaves some out. The sample lists approximately 160,000 clones, about 79% seen once, with less than 0.9% in the top ten. The sequencing input was PBMCs. All receptors derive from a female donor in good health and CMV-seronegative.

The rearrangement joins TRBV28 to TRBJ1-2; 9 bases are shared with TRBD1. Germline V CDR1 and CDR2: MDHEN, SYDVKM. The trim removed 5 bases at V and 3 bases at J, leaving 10 bases unmatched. The CDR3 extends over 16 amino acids. CDR3 DNA sequence: TGTGCCAGCAGTCCGCCCGCAAGGACAGGGGACTATGGCTACACCTTC. Its translation: CASSPPARTGDYGYTF.

CDR3 protein: CASRLTRTSSGTGEQYF. CDR3 DNA sequence: TGTGCCAGCAGGTTAACGCGGACTTCCAGCGGGACGGGCGAGCAGTACTTC. J is TRBJ2-7 and V is TRBV28; TRBD2 agrees at 7 bases. Germline lookup yields CDR1 MDHEN and CDR2 SYDVKM. V lost 6 bases to trimming and J lost 6 bases; unmatched junction nucleotides: 20. This CDR3 is built from 17 residues. The variable domain in full, completed from reference TRBV28 and TRBJ2-7, reads DVKVTQSSRYLVKRTGEKVFLECVQDMDHENMFWYRQDPGLGLRLIYFSYDVKMKEKGDIPEGYSVSREKKERFSLILESASTNQTSMYLCASRLTRTSSGTGEQYFGPGTRLTVT.

V usage is TRBV16 and J usage is TRBJ1-2; unclear D gene. Germline V gene sequence: CDR1 KGHSY, CDR2 FQNENV. V was pared by 1 base and J by 0 bases, with 15 bases between. The CDR3 consists of 17 residues. CDR3 coding DNA: TGTGCCAGCAGCCAATTTTCGAGCAACCGAGCTAACTATGGCTACACCTTC. Translation gives CASSQFSSNRANYGYTF. The variable domain in full, completed from reference TRBV16 and TRBJ1-2, reads GEEVAQTPKHLVRGEGQKAKLYCAPIKGHSYVFWYQQVLKNEFKFLISFQNENVFDETGMPKERFSAKCLPNSPCSLEIQATKLEDSAVYFCASSQFSSNRANYGYTFGSGTRLTVV.

This clone was counted only a few times. The chain couples TRBV7-8 to TRBJ2-3; the D gene is possibly TRBD1 (7 bases). The germline CDR1 and CDR2 sequences are SGHVS and FQNEAQ. This CDR3 region has 16 residues. With 5 bases removed from V and 4 bases from J, the gap between germline ends came to 19 bases. DNA of the CDR3: TGTGCCAGCAGCCATCCGAGGAGGGGGCGACCAGATACGCAGTATTTT. Its translation: CASSHPRRGRPDTQYF.

The gene calls are TRBV5-1 and TRBJ1-5; 7 nucleotides align to TRBD1. The CDR3 length is 12 residues. From germline, CDR1 is SGHRS and CDR2 YFSETQ. V gave up 9 bases and J gave up 7 bases; unmatched junction bases: 7. The CDR3 protein is CANKQGNQPQHF. For the CDR3, the DNA is TGCGCCAACAAACAGGGGAACCAGCCCCAGCATTTT.

The chain carries TRBV5-1 and TRBJ2-3, with D possibly TRBD1 on 6 matching bases. The V end was cut by 4 bases, the J end by 2 bases, with 11 bases between. The CDR3 runs to 14 residues. CDR1 and CDR2 (germline): SGHRS, YFSETQ. The CDR3 is CASSATGSTDTQYF. CDR3 coding DNA: TGCGCCAGCAGCGCCACAGGGTCCACAGATACGCAGTATTTT.

The chain carries TRBV27 and TRBJ2-3, with 7 bases aligning to TRBD2. The V gene's germline CDR1 is MNHEY and CDR2 SMNVEV (reference sequence). There are 15 residues in the CDR3. Losses at the gene ends were 6 bases for V and 4 bases for J; bases not matched to a gene: 10. In DNA, the CDR3 is TGTGCCAGCAGCCCCGGGACTATCACCGCAGATACGCAGTATTTT. It codes for CASSPGTITADTQYF.

This clone was counted a single time. V gene TRBV18 combines with J gene TRBJ1-1; TRBD1 might be the D (6 bases). CDR1 is KGHSH, CDR2 LQKENI, per germline. The CDR3 has 16 residues. The V and J ends lost 6 bases and 1 base respectively, with 18 bases between them. The CDR3 loop is CASSPSSPQGNTEAFF. The CDR3 DNA reads as TGTGCCAGCTCTCCATCCTCCCCACAGGGGAACACTGAAGCTTTCTTT.

The rearrangement links TRBV6-1 to TRBJ2-7, with a tentative D call TRBD1 (5 bases). V was clipped by 4 bases and J by 6 bases, with 13 bases between them. There are 13 residues in the CDR3. Germline V CDR1 and CDR2: MNHNS, SASEGT. CDR3 amino acids: CASSVSRVGEQYF. In nucleotides, the CDR3 is TGTGCCAGCAGTGTATCCAGGGTGGGCGAGCAGTACTTC.

A single count supports this clone. The junction departs from the called germline gene at one end, perhaps through a read error. This chain connects TRBV7-8 to TRBJ2-6, with 9 bases that match TRBD1. CDR1 and CDR2 (germline): SGHVS, FQNEAQ. The CDR3 contains 19 residues. The CDR3 region has the DNA TGTGCCAGCAGCATAAAACCCGGGACAGGGAGCTCTGGGGCCAACGGCCTGACTTTC. It specifies CASSIKPGTGSSGANGLTF.

The chain combines TRBV2 with TRBJ1-1; TRBD1 aligns across 7 bases. CDR3 length: 15 amino acids. Germline-derived CDR1 and CDR2 are SNHLY and FYNNEI. V was pared by 6 bases and J by 3 bases, with 10 bases of the junction left unmatched. The CDR3, as DNA: TGTGCCAGCAGCGAAACAGGGGCCGGTTACACTGAAGCTTTCTTT. It specifies CASSETGAGYTEAFF. Using reference TRBV2 and TRBJ1-1 for the parts outside the CDR3, the full variable domain is EPEVTQTPSHQVTQMGQEVILRCVPISNHLYFYWYRQILGQKVEFLVSFYNNEISEKSEIFDDQFSVERPDGSNFTLKIRSTKLEDSAMYFCASSETGAGYTEAFFGQGTRLTVV.

The chain couples TRBV5-4 to TRBJ2-2, with TRBD1 identical over 9 bases. Germline V gene lookup returns CDR1 SGHNT and CDR2 YYREEE (reference sequence). Germline trimming cut 9 bases from V and 3 bases from J; bases unmatched to any gene: 9. The CDR3 consists of 15 residues. The DNA of the CDR3 is TGTGCCATCGGTAGGAGACAGGGGGACACCGGGGAGCTGTTTTTT. This gives the protein CAIGRRQGDTGELFF.

This clone was recorded a few times. The chain joins TRBV10-3 to TRBJ2-7, with 8 bases that match TRBD1. Germline CDR1 is ENHRY and CDR2 is SYGVKD. After removal of 6 bases from V and 2 bases from J, the junction contained 6 bases not matched to a gene. This CDR3 contains 14 residues. CDR3 in amino acids: CAIRPMTGAYEQYF. The CDR3 region has the DNA TGTGCCATCAGACCGATGACAGGGGCCTACGAGCAGTACTTC.

This chain links TRBV5-1 with TRBJ1-4, with 7 bases lining up with TRBD1. Germline values: CDR1 SGHRS, CDR2 YFSETQ. This CDR3 comprises 16 residues. V lost 0 bases and J lost 8; bases outside the gene matches: 10. CDR3 region: CASSLAGTAYGEKLFF. CDR3 in DNA: TGCGCCAGCAGCTTGGCCGGGACAGCCTACGGGGAAAAACTGTTTTTT.

This clone turned up a few times. This chain links TRBV19 with TRBJ2-6, with D perhaps TRBD1 (5 bases). The germline V gene has CDR1 LNHDA and CDR2 SQIVND (reference sequence). The CDR3 spans 15 residues. Trimming left V 3 bases short and J 4 bases short, with 10 bases between. CDR3 region: CASSMVGPGANVLTF. The CDR3 region has the DNA TGTGCCAGTAGTATGGTGGGGCCAGGGGCCAACGTCCTGACTTTC.

This clone was detected a few times. The germline gene is not matched at one end of the junction; a read error may be the cause. The gene calls are TRBV7-7 and TRBJ2-3, with 15 bases lining up with TRBD2. The CDR3 has 13 residues. The germline V gene encodes CDR1 SSHAT and CDR2 FNYEAQ (reference sequence). In DNA form, the CDR3 reads TGTGCCAGCAGCCCCGGGACTAGCGGGAGGCCATTTTTT. Encoded protein: CASSPGTSGRPFF.

This clone was seen a single time. The gene calls are TRBV19 and TRBJ1-5, with TRBD1 identical over 9 bases. Germline CDR1 reads LNHDA; CDR2 reads SQIVND (reference sequence). This CDR3 spans 15 amino acids. V gave up 7 bases and J gave up 2 bases; unmatched junction bases: 6. Here the CDR3 DNA reads TGTGCCAGTAAACGGGGACAGGGAGGCAATCAGCCCCAGCATTTT. Protein product: CASKRGQGGNQPQHF.

The chain employs TRBV30 and TRBJ2-1; a possible D gene is TRBD2 (6 bases). Deletions cut 3 bases from V and 9 bases from J, with 15 bases between. The CDR3 extends over 13 amino acids. Germline V gene lookup returns CDR1 GTSNPN and CDR2 SVGIG (reference sequence). The CDR3 DNA follows: TGTGCCTGGAGGACGGGGCGGGGCGGTGAGCAGTTCTTC. It is translated as CAWRTGRGGEQFF.

CDR3 amino acids: CASSVLLAGELFF. Here the CDR3 DNA reads TGCGCCAGCAGCGTTTTGTTGGCAGGGGAGCTGTTTTTT. V and J are TRBV5-1 and TRBJ2-2; D is unresolved. The V end was cut by 4 bases, the J end by 8 bases, with 12 bases between. There are 13 residues in the CDR3. The germline CDR1 and CDR2 sequences are SGHRS and YFSETQ.

V gene TRBV18 combines with J gene TRBJ2-3; 9 nucleotides match TRBD1. CDR3 length: 18 amino acids. V shed 3 bases and J 2 bases; nucleotides not matched to a gene: 12. The germline CDR1 and CDR2 sequences are KGHSH and LQKENI. CDR3 protein: CASSPLGQGPINTDTQYF. The CDR3 coding sequence is TGTGCCAGCTCACCCCTCGGACAGGGGCCCATCAACACAGATACGCAGTATTTT.

The chain links TRBV11-2 to TRBJ2-1; 12 bases align to TRBD2. The CDR3 totals 17 residues. Germline V gene sequence: CDR1 SGHAT, CDR2 FQNNGV. V lost 0 bases and J lost 8; bases outside the gene matches: 8. The CDR3 sequence is CASSLDRRASGRDEQFF. The CDR3 nucleotides read TGTGCCAGCAGCTTAGATCGACGGGCTAGCGGGAGGGATGAGCAGTTCTTC.

With regard to this clone: An end of the junction does not agree with germline; a read error may underlie this. The V gene is TRBV4-3, the J gene TRBJ2-6; 7 bases are a match to TRBD1. The CDR3 sequence is 17 residues long. The V gene's germline CDR1 is LGHNA and CDR2 YSLEER. The CDR3 reads CASSLRLTGDGANGLTF. CDR3 bases: TGCGCCAGCAGCCTACGGCTAACAGGGGATGGGGCCAACGGCCTGACTTTC.

The V gene is TRBV7-2, the J gene TRBJ1-2; 8 bases align to TRBD1. Germline CDR1 reads SGHTA; CDR2 reads FQGNSA. CDR3 size: 15 residues. V lost 0 bases and J lost 4; bases outside the gene matches: 4. CDR3 loop: CASSLAQGGGYGYTF. The CDR3 DNA sequence: TGTGCCAGCAGCTTAGCACAGGGGGGTGGCTATGGCTACACCTTC.

The V and J genes are TRBV6-1 and TRBJ2-1, with TRBD2 matching 11 bases. CDR1 is MNHNS, CDR2 SASEGT, per germline. The junction had 3 bases not matched to a gene; V was cut back by 2 bases and J by 3 bases. CDR3 length: 16 amino acids. CDR3 sequence (DNA): TGTGCCAGCAGTGAATTCGGGACTAGCGGCTACAATGAGCAGTTCTTC. Translation: CASSEFGTSGYNEQFF.

The gene calls are TRBV5-1 and TRBJ2-1; 9 bases match TRBD2. CDR3 length equals 15 residues. The junction had 7 bases not matched to a gene; V was cut back by 6 bases and J by 3 bases. Germline V CDR1 and CDR2: SGHRS, YFSETQ. The CDR3 loop reads CASTYSGGSYNEQFF. The CDR3 nucleotides read TGCGCCAGCACCTACAGCGGGGGGAGCTACAATGAGCAGTTCTTC.

This clone was found a few times. The V gene is TRBV14, the J gene TRBJ1-6, with a tentative D call TRBD1 (5 bases). Germline V CDR1 and CDR2: SGHDN, FVKESK. Between the trimmed V and J ends, which lost 1 base and 10 bases, there was a span of 14 bases. The CDR3 spans 15 residues. The CDR3 nucleotides read TGTGCCAGCAGCCAAGTGGGAGGGGCTCGATCACCCCTCCACTTT. Amino acids: CASSQVGGARSPLHF.

CDR3 protein: CASSQEIFYYNEQFF. In DNA form, the CDR3 reads TGTGCCAGCAGCCAAGAGATTTTCTACTACAATGAGCAGTTCTTC. The chain is built from TRBV4-2 and TRBJ2-1; D gene ambiguous. Germline lookup yields CDR1 LGHNA and CDR2 YNFKEQ. The ends were cut back, 0 bases at V and 3 bases at J, with 9 bases in the middle. The CDR3 has 15 residues.

The rearrangement uses TRBV6-1 and TRBJ2-3; maybe TRBD2 (5 bases). The CDR3 is 12 residues long. The germline V gene has CDR1 MNHNS and CDR2 SASEGT. Trimming took off 7 bases at V and 5 bases at J, with 10 bases between the two ends. The CDR3 region is CASIGLGDTQYF. The CDR3 bases are TGTGCCAGCATAGGACTCGGAGATACGCAGTATTTT.

This chain links TRBV19 with TRBJ1-3, with 7 bases aligning to TRBD1. The germline gives CDR1 LNHDA, CDR2 SQIVND (reference sequence). The CDR3 has 16 amino acids. V was pared by 10 bases and J by 1 base, with 13 bases of the junction left unmatched. CDR3 sequence (DNA): TGTGCCACCGCTCACAGACAGGGATGGTCTGGAAACACCATATATTTT. Protein product: CATAHRQGWSGNTIYF.

The chain joins TRBV28 to TRBJ2-7, with D tentatively TRBD2 (6 bases). The CDR3 consists of 15 residues. V was pared by 5 bases and J by 3 bases, with 17 bases between. Germline assignment: CDR1 MDHEN and CDR2 SYDVKM. The chain's CDR3 is CASSPRGRRDYEQYF. In DNA, the CDR3 is TGTGCCAGCAGTCCACGAGGACGGAGGGACTACGAGCAGTACTTC.

V is TRBV9 and J is TRBJ2-7, with D perhaps matching TRBD2 (7 bases). The V gene's germline CDR1 is SGDLS and CDR2 YYNGEE. The V end lost 7 bases, the J end lost 3 bases, and 20 bases lay between the germline ends. CDR3 length equals 15 residues. The CDR3 DNA reads TGTGCCAGCGGGAGGGGGGGGGTCGGGCACTACGAGCAGTACTTC. Protein product: CASGRGGVGHYEQYF.

This clone was recorded once. The V call is TRBV7-8, the J call TRBJ1-1; D perhaps matches TRBD1 (6 bases). This CDR3 is built from 14 residues. The germline gives CDR1 SGHVS, CDR2 FQNEAQ. V lost 5 bases and J lost 7, with 17 bases in between. The CDR3 is CASSQIRGAVEAFF. CDR3 in DNA: TGTGCCAGCAGCCAAATTCGGGGGGCGGTTGAAGCTTTCTTT.